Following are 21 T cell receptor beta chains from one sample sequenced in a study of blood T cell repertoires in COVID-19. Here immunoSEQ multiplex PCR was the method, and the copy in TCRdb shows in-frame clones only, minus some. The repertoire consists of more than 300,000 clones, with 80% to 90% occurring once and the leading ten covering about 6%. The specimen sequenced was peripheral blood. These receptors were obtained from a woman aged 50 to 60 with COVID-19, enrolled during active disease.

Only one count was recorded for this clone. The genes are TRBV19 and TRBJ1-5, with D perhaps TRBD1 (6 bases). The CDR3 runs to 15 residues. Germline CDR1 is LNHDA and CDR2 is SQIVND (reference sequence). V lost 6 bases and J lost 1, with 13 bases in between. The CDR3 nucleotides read TGTGCCAGTAGAAGCCTCGACAGGAGCAATCAGCCCCAGCATTTT. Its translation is CASRSLDRSNQPQHF. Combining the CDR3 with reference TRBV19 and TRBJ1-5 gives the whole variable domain DGGITQSPKYLFRKEGQNVTLSCEQNLNHDAMYWYRQDPGQGLRLIYYSQIVNDFQKGDIAEGYSVSREKKESFPLTVTSAQKNPTAFYLCASRSLDRSNQPQHFGDGTRLSIL.

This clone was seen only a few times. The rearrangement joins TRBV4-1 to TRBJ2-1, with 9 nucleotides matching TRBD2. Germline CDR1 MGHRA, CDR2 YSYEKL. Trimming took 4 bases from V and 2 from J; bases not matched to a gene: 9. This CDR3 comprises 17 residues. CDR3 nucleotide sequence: TGCGCCAGCAGCCGGACTAGCGCAAAACACACCTACAATGAGCAGTTCTTC. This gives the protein CASSRTSAKHTYNEQFF.

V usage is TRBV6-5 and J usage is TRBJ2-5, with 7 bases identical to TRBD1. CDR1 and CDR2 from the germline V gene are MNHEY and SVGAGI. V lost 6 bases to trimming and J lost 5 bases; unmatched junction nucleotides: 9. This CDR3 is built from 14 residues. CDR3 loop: CASSPRQGTETQYF. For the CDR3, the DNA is TGTGCCAGCAGCCCGCGACAGGGAACGGAGACCCAGTACTTC.

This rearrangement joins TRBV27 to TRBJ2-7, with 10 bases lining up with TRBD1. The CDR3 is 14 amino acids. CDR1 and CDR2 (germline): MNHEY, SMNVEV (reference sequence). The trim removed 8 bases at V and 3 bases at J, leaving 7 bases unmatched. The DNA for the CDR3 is TGTGCCAGCCAACGACAGGGGGCGCGCTACGAGCAGTACTTC. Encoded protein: CASQRQGARYEQYF.

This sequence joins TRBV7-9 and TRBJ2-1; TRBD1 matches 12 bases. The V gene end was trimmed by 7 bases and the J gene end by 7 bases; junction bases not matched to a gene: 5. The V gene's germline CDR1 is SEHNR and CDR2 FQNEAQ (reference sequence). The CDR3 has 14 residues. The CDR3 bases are TGTGCCAGCATCTGGGGACAGGGGGCGAATGAGCAGTTCTTC. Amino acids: CASIWGQGANEQFF.

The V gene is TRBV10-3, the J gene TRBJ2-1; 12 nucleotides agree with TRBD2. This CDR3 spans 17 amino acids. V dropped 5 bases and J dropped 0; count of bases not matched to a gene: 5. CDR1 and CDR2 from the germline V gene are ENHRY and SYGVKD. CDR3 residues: CAISTSGGFSSYNEQFF. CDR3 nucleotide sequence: TGTGCCATCAGTACTAGCGGGGGGTTTAGCTCCTACAATGAGCAGTTCTTC.

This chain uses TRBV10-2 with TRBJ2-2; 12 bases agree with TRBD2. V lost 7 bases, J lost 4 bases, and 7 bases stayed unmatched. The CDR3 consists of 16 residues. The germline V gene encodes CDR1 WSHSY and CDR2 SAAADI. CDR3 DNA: TGCGCCAGCATGACTAGCGGGAGCATGGGCACCGGGGAGCTGTTTTTT. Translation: CASMTSGSMGTGELFF.

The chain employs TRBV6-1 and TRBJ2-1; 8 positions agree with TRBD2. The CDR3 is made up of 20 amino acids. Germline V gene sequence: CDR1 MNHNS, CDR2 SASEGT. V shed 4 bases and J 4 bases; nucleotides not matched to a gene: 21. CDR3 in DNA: TGTGCCAGCAGTGGAACACCGACTAGCCGGGGGGGAAGTCCGTACAATGAGCAGTTCTTC. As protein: CASSGTPTSRGGSPYNEQFF.

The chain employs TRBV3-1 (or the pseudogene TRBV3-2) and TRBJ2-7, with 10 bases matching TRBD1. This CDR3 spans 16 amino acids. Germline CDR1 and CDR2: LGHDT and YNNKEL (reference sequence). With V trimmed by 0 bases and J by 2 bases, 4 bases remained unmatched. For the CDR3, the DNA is TGTGCCAGCAGCCAAGATCCAGGACAGGGGGCCTACGAGCAGTACTTC. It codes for CASSQDPGQGAYEQYF.

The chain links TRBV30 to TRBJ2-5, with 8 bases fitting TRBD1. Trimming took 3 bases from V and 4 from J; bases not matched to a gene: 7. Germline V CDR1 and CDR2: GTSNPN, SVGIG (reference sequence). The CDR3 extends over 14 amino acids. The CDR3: CAWRETGGGETQYF. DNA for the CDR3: TGTGCCTGGAGGGAAACAGGGGGAGGAGAGACCCAGTACTTC.

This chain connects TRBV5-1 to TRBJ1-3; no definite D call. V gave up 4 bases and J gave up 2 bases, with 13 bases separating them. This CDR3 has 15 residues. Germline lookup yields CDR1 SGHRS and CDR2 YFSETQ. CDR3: CASSPLNVAGNTIYF. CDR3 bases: TGCGCCAGCAGCCCACTCAATGTGGCTGGAAACACCATATATTTT.

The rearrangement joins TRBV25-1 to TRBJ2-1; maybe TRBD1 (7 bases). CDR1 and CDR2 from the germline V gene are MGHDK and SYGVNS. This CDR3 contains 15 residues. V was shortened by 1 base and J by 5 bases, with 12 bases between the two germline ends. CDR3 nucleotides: TGTGCCAGCAGTGAATCCAGCAGGGGGGACAATGAGCAGTTCTTC. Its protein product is CASSESSRGDNEQFF. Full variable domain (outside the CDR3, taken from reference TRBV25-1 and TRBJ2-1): EADIYQTPRYLVIGTGKKITLECSQTMGHDKMYWYQQDPGMELHLIHYSYGVNSTEKGDLSSESTVSRIRTEHFPLTLESARPSHTSQYLCASSESSRGDNEQFFGPGTRLTVL.

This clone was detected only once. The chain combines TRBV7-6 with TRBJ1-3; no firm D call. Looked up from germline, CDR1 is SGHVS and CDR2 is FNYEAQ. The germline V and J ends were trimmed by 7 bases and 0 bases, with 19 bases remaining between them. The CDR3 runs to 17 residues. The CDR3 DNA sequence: TGTGCCAGCATCCACCCTCGGAAGGAGTACTCTGGAAACACCATATATTTT. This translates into CASIHPRKEYSGNTIYF. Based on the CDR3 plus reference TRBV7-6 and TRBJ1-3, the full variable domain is GAGVSQSPRYKVTKRGQDVALRCDPISGHVSLYWYRQALGQGPEFLTYFNYEAQQDKSGLPNDRFSAERPEGSISTLTIQRTEQRDSAMYRCASIHPRKEYSGNTIYFGEGSWLTVV.

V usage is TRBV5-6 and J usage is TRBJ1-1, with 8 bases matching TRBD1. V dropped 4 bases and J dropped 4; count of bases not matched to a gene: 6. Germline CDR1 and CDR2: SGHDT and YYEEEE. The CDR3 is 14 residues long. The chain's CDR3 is CASSPRGRGTEAFF. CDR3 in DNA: TGTGCCAGCAGCCCCAGGGGGCGGGGCACTGAAGCTTTCTTT.

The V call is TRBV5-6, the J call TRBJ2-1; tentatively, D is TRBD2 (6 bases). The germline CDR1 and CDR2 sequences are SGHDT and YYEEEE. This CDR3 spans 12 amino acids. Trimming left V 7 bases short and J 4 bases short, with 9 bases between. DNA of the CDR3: TGTGCCAGCCGCCGGGGGTACAATGAGCAGTTCTTC. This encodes CASRRGYNEQFF.

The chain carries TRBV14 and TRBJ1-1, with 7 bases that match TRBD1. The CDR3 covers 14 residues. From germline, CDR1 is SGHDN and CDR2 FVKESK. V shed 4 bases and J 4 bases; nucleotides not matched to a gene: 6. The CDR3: CASSRQGRATEAFF. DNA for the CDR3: TGTGCCAGCAGCCGACAGGGTCGGGCCACTGAAGCTTTCTTT.

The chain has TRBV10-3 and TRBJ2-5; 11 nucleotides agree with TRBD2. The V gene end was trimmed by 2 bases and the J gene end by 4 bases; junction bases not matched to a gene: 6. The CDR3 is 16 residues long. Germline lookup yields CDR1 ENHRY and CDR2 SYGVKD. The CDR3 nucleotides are TGTGCCATCAGTGAGGTCACTAGCGGGAGAAGAGAGACCCAGTACTTC. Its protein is CAISEVTSGRRETQYF.

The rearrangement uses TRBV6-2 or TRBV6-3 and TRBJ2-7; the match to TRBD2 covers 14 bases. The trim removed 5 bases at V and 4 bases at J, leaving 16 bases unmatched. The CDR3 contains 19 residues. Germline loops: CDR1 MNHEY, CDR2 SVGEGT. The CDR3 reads CASSTSRLGTSGRAYEQYF. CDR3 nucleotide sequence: TGTGCCAGCAGTACCAGCAGACTAGGGACTAGCGGGAGAGCGTACGAGCAGTACTTC.

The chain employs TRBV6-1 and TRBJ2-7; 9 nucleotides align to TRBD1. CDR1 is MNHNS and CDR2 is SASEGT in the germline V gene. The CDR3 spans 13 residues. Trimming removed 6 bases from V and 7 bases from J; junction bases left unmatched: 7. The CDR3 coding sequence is TGTGCCAGCAGCAAACAGGGGGCCGGAGAGCAGTACTTC. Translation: CASSKQGAGEQYF.

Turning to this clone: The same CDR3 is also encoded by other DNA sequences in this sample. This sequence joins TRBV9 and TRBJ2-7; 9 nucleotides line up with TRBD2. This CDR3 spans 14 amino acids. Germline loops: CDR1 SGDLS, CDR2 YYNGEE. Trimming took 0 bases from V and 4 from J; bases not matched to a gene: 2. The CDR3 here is CASSVGGRGYEQYF. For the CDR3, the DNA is TGTGCCAGCAGCGTAGGCGGGAGGGGTTACGAGCAGTACTTC. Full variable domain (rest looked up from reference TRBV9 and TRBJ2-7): DSGVTQTPKHLITATGQRVTLRCSPRSGDLSVYWYQQSLDQGLQFLIQYYNGEERAKGNILERFSAQQFPDLHSELNLSSLELGDSALYFCASSVGGRGYEQYFGPGTRLTVT.

The CDR3 nucleotides are TGTGCCAGCAGTACCGGACTTGCTCGGCAGTTCTTC. Translation gives CASSTGLARQFF. This chain joins TRBV6-5 and TRBJ2-1, with D tentatively TRBD2 (5 bases). The germline V gene has CDR1 MNHEY and CDR2 SVGAGI. V was clipped by 5 bases and J by 12 bases, with 14 bases between them. This CDR3 has 12 amino acids.